These T cell receptor beta chains were read from a single sample in a study of control samples from healthy donors and cancer patients. Produced via immunoSEQ multiplex PCR; TCRdb's table is partial and in-frame only. The table shows about 190,000 clones, with approximately 91% occurring only once. Sequencing was performed on blood. The receptors were gathered from a man aged 25 to 40 in good health. Both conserved end residues are part of each CDR3. The D gene is left open where the match is weak. Clone size appears in some rows only: once, few, many, or a class for an expanded clone.

J | D | size | V | CDR3 | DNA
TRBJ1-1 | NA | NA | TRBV6-4 | CASSDAGGAAFF | TGTGCCAGCAGTGACGCGGGGGGCGCGGCTTTCTTT
TRBJ1-2 | NA | once | TRBV3-1/TRBV3-2 | CASSRADTPYGYTF | TGTGCCAGCAGCCGCGCGGATACCCCCTATGGCTACACCTTC
TRBJ2-1 | TRBD1 | NA | TRBV6-1 | CASSEGAGGPYNEQFF | TGTGCCAGCAGTGAAGGCGCAGGGGGACCCTACAATGAGCAGTTCTTC
TRBJ1-3 | NA | NA | TRBV19 | CASSMPSSGNTIYF | TGTGCCAGTAGTATGCCCAGCTCTGGAAACACCATATATTTT
TRBJ2-1 | NA | NA | TRBV9 | CASSVGVGEQFF | TGTGCCAGCAGCGTAGGTGTAGGCGAGCAGTTCTTC
TRBJ1-4 | NA | NA | TRBV2 | CASSEAGRGDEKLFF | TGTGCCAGCAGTGAAGCCGGGCGCGGGGATGAAAAACTGTTTTTT
TRBJ2-6 | TRBD2 | NA | TRBV4-1 | CASSQEGGGRLSGANVLTF | TGCGCCAGCAGCCAAGAAGGCGGGGGACGACTCTCTGGGGCCAACGTCCTGACTTTC
TRBJ1-2 | NA | NA | TRBV5-4 | CASSLGGTDGYTF | TGTGCCAGCAGCTTGGGAGGGACGGATGGCTACACCTTC
TRBJ2-1 | TRBD1 | NA | TRBV15 | CATGPGQRTNEQFF | TGTGCCACTGGTCCGGGACAGAGAACCAATGAGCAGTTCTTC
TRBJ2-7 | NA | NA | TRBV5-4 | CASTEDRSYEQYF | TGTGCCAGCACCGAGGACCGGTCCTACGAGCAGTACTTC
TRBJ1-2 | NA | NA | TRBV11-2 | CASSLATGDGYTF | TGTGCCAGCAGCTTAGCCACCGGGGATGGCTACACCTTC
TRBJ1-2 | NA | few | TRBV10-3 | CAISSGQTLSGYTF | TGTGCCATCAGCTCAGGACAAACCCTGTCCGGCTACACCTTC
TRBJ2-6 | NA | NA | TRBV6-5 | CASSYSDSSGANVLTF | TGTGCCAGCAGTTACTCGGACAGCTCTGGGGCCAACGTCCTGACTTTC